This T cell receptor beta chain is drawn from a study of OX40 agonist ivuxolimab in advanced cancers. Clones were read by immunoSEQ multiplex PCR, and TCRdb kept only the in-frame ones, dropping some. The profile shows about 66,000 clones, more than 75% of them singletons. This clone was recorded only once. Trimming removed 1 base from V and 5 bases from J, with 17 bases in between. Germline V gene sequence: CDR1 SGHAT, CDR2 FQNNGV. This CDR3 spans 17 amino acids. The V gene is TRBV11-2, the J gene TRBJ1-4, with D perhaps TRBD1 (5 bases). The clonotype was recovered from an adult with an advanced solid tumor such as melanoma, head and neck, liver or kidney cancer. The sample consisted of CD4+ or CD8+ T cells sorted from blood, taken in a trial of the OX40 agonist ivuxolimab. The CDR3 nucleotides are TGTGCCAGCAGCTTAGGGGGGATTACCGGCTTCAATGAAAAACTGTTTTTT. Translation gives CASSLGGITGFNEKLFF.